The next 2 T cell receptor beta chains were all read from a single sample in a study of molecular identifiers for immune sequencing clone quantification. MiXCR, run by TCRdb on the PCR reads, gives a single entry per CDR3 protein. The data contain more than 550,000 distinct CDR3 sequences, 25% of them seen just once; the ten biggest clones take up roughly 0.83%. Sequencing used naive CD8+ T cells from blood, with Jurkat cell RNA spiked in. Subset given: FACS-sorted CD8+CD4-CCR7+CD45RA+ naive T cells. Source of these receptors: a human donor in good health. Some libraries in this study had Jurkat cell RNA spiked in.

This clonotype was recorded at least ten times. This rearrangement joins TRBV20-1 to TRBJ2-5; possible D gene TRBD2, 5 bases. Trimming took 0 bases from V and 2 from J, leaving 16 bases between them. Germline values: CDR1 DFQATT, CDR2 SNEGSKA (reference sequence). The CDR3 has 16 amino acids. DNA of the CDR3: TGCAGTGCTAGAGAACCAGGACTTCATATTCAAGAGACCCAGTACTTC. It specifies CSAREPGLHIQETQYF.

This clonotype was recorded a few times. The chain combines TRBV19 with TRBJ1-5; a weak D match, TRBD1 (5 bases). There are 16 residues in the CDR3. Looked up from germline, CDR1 is LNHDA and CDR2 is SQIVND (reference sequence). Trimming removed 3 bases at V and 0 bases at J, with 12 bases between. For the CDR3, the DNA is TGTGCCAGTAGTATGGAAGGGACTTATAGCAATCAGCCCCAGCATTTT. Translating gives CASSMEGTYSNQPQHF.